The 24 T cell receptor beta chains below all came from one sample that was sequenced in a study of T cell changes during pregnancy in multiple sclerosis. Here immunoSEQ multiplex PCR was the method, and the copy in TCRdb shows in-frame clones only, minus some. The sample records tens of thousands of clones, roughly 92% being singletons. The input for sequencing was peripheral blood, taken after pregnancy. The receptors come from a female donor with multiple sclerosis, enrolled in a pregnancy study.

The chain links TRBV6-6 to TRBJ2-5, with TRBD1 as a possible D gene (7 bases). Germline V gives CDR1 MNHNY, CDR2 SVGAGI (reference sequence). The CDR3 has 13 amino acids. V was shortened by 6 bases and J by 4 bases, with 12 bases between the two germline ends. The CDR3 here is CASSRQGGETQYF. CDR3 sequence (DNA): TGTGCCAGCAGCCGTCAGGGGGGAGAGACCCAGTACTTC.

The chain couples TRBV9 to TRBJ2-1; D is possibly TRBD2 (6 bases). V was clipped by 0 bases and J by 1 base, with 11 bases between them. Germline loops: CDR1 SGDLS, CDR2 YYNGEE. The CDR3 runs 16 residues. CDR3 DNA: TGTGCCAGCAGCGTAGGGGCTAGCGTGTCCTACAATGAGCAGTTCTTC. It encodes CASSVGASVSYNEQFF.

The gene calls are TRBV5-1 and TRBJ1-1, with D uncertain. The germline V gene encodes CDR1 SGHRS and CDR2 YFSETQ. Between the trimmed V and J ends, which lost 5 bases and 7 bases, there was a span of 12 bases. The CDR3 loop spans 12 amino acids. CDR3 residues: CASRLGVGEAFF. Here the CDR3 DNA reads TGCGCCAGCAGGTTAGGAGTGGGTGAAGCTTTCTTT.

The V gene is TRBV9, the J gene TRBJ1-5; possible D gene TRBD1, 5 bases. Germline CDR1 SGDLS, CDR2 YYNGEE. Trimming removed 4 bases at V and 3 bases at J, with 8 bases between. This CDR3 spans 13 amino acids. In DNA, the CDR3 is TGTGCCAGCAGCACAGGAATCAATCAGCCCCAGCATTTT. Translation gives CASSTGINQPQHF.

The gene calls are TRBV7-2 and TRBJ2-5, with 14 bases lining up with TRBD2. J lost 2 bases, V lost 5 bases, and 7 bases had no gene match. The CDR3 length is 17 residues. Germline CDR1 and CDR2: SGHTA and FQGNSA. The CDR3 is CASSLPTSGGDQETQYF. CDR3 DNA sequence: TGTGCCAGCAGCCTTCCGACTAGCGGGGGGGATCAAGAGACCCAGTACTTC.

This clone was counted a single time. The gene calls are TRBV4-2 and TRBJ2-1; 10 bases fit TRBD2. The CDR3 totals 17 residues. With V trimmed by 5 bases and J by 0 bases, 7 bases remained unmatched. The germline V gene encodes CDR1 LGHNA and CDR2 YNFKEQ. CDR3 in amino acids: CASSSSGGQSSYNEQFF. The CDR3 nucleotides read TGTGCCAGCAGCTCTAGCGGGGGACAGAGCTCCTACAATGAGCAGTTCTTC.

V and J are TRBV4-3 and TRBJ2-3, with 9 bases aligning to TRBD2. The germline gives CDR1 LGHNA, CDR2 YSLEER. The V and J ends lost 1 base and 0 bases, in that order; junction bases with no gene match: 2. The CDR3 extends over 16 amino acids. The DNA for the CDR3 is TGCGCCAGCAGCCAAGTAGCGGGGGCTAGCACAGATACGCAGTATTTT. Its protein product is CASSQVAGASTDTQYF.

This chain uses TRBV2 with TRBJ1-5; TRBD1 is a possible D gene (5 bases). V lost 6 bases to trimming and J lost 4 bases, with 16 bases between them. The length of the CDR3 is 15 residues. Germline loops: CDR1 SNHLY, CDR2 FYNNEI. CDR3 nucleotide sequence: TGTGCCAGCAGCGCCGCCACCAGGGCGAATCAGCCCCAGCATTTT. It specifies CASSAATRANQPQHF.

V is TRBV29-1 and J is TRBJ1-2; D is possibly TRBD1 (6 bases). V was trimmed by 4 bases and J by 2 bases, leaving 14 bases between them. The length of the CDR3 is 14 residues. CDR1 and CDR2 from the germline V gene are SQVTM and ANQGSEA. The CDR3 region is CSVAAGAVNYGYTF. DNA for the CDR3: TGCAGCGTTGCGGCGGGGGCGGTAAACTATGGCTACACCTTC.

As DNA, the CDR3 is TGCGCCAGCAGTGCAGGGAACTATGGCTACACCTTC. This sequence encodes CASSAGNYGYTF. This chain connects TRBV5-1 to TRBJ1-2, with TRBD1 as a possible D gene (5 bases). Germline V lookup: CDR1 SGHRS, CDR2 YFSETQ. Trimming left V 5 bases short and J 2 bases short, with 7 bases between. The CDR3 loop spans 12 amino acids. Combining the CDR3 with reference TRBV5-1 and TRBJ1-2 gives the whole variable domain KAGVTQTPRYLIKTRGQQVTLSCSPISGHRSVSWYQQTPGQGLQFLFEYFSETQRNKGNFPGRFSGRQFSNSRSEMNVSTLELGDSALYLCASSAGNYGYTFGSGTRLTVV.

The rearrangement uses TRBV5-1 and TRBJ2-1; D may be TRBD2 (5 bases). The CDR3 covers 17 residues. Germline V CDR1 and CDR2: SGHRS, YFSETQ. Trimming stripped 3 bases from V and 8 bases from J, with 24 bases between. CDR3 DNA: TGCGCCAGCAGCTCGAGGGCACGGACTTTAATCCCCCATGAGCAGTTCTTC. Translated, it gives CASSSRARTLIPHEQFF.

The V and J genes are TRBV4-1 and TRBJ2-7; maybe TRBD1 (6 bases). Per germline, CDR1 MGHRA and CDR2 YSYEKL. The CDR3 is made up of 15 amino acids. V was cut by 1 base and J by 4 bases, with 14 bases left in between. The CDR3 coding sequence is TGCGCCAGCAGCCAAGCACCAGGGGATACTTACGAGCAGTACTTC. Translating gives CASSQAPGDTYEQYF.

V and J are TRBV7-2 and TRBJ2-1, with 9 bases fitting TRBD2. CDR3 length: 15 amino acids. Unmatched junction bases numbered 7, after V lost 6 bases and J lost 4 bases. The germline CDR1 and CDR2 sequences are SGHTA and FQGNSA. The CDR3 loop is CASRHAGGEYNEQFF. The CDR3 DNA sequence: TGTGCCAGCAGACATGCGGGGGGGGAGTACAATGAGCAGTTCTTC.

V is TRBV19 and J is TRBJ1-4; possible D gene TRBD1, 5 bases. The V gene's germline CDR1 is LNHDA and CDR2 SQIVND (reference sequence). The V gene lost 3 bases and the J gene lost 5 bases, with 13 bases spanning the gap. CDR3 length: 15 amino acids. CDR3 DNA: TGTGCCAGTAGTATCGCGGGACGGCAAAATGAAAAACTGTTTTTT. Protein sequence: CASSIAGRQNEKLFF.

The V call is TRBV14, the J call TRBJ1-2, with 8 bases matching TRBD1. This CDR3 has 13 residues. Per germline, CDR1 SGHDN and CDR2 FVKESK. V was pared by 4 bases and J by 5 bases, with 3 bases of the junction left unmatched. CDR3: CASSPQGVYGYTF. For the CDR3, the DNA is TGTGCCAGCAGCCCACAGGGGGTATATGGCTACACCTTC.

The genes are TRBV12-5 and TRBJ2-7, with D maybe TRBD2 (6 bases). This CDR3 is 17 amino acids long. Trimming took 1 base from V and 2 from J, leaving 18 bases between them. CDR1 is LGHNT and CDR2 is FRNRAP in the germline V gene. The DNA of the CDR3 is TGTGCTAGTGGTTTGGCCCTGAGTGGGACGGGAGCCTACGAGCAGTACTTC. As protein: CASGLALSGTGAYEQYF. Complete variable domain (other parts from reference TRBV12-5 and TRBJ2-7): DARVTQTPRHKVTEMGQEVTMRCQPILGHNTVFWYRQTMMQGLELLAYFRNRAPLDDSGMPKDRFSAEMPDATLATLKIQPSEPRDSAVYFCASGLALSGTGAYEQYFGPGTRLTVT.

The CDR3 sequence: CASSVPPGTGTYTF. The CDR3 DNA is TGTGCCAGCAGCGTACCTCCTGGGACAGGGACCTACACCTTC. The gene calls are TRBV9 and TRBJ1-2; TRBD1 matches at 9 bases. The germline CDR1 and CDR2 sequences are SGDLS and YYNGEE. The J segment lost 10 bases and the V segment lost 1 base, leaving 8 bases of the junction unmatched. This CDR3 is built from 14 residues.

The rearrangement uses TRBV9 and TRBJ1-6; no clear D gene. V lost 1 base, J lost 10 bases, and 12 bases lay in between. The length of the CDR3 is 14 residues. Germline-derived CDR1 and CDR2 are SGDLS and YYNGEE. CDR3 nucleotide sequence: TGTGCCAGCAGCGTACCCGGGGTGAGGTCACCCCTCCACTTT. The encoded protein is CASSVPGVRSPLHF. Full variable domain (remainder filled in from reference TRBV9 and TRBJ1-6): DSGVTQTPKHLITATGQRVTLRCSPRSGDLSVYWYQQSLDQGLQFLIQYYNGEERAKGNILERFSAQQFPDLHSELNLSSLELGDSALYFCASSVPGVRSPLHFGNGTRLTVT.

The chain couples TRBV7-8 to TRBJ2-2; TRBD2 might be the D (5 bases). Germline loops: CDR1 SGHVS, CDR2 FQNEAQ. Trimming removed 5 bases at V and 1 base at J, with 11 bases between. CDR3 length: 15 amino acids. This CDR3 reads CASSRGWGNTGELFF. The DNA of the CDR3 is TGTGCCAGCAGCCGGGGTTGGGGGAACACCGGGGAGCTGTTTTTT.

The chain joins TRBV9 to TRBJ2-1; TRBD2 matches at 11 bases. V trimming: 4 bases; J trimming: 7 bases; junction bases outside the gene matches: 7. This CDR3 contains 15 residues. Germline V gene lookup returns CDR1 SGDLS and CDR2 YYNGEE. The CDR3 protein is CASSPRLAGNNEQFF. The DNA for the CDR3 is TGTGCCAGCAGCCCACGACTAGCGGGGAATAATGAGCAGTTCTTC.

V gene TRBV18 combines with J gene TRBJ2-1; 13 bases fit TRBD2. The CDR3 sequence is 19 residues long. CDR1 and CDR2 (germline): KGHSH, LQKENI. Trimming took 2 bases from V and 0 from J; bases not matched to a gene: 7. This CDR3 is CASSPILAGGSFSYNEQFF. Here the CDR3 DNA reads TGTGCCAGCTCACCAATACTAGCGGGGGGGTCCTTCTCCTACAATGAGCAGTTCTTC.

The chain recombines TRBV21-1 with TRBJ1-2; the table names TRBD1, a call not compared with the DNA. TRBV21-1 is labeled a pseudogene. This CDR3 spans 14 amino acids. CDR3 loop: CASSKAVPPGGYTF. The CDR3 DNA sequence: TGTGCCAGCAGCAAAGCAGTTCCTCCTGGCGGCTACACCTTC.

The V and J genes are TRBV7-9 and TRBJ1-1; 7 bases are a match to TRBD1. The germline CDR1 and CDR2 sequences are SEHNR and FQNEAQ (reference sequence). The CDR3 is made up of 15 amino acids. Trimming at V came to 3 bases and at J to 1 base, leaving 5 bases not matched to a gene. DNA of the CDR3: TGTGCCAGCAGCTTCCGACAGGGTTCGAACACTGAAGCTTTCTTT. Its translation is CASSFRQGSNTEAFF. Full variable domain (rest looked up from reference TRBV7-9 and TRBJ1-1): DTGVSQNPRHKITKRGQNVTFRCDPISEHNRLYWYRQTLGQGPEFLTYFQNEAQLEKSRLLSDRFSAERPKGSFSTLEIQRTEQGDSAMYLCASSFRQGSNTEAFFGQGTRLTVV.

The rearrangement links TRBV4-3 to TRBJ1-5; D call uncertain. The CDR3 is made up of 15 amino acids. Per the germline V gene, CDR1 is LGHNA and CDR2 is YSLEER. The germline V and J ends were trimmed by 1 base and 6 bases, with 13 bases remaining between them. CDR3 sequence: CASSQVVGGRQPQHF. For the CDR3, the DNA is TGCGCCAGCAGCCAAGTTGTGGGAGGACGTCAGCCCCAGCATTTT.